The 17 T cell receptor beta chains below were found in one sample sequenced in a study of T cells in Graves' hyperthyroidism and ophthalmopathy (dated by TCRdb to the late 2010s). The library was obtained by multiplex PCR. The instrument was an Illumina HiSeq 2000. The TCR beta CDR3 regions were amplified from the RNA transcripts. The first round of RT-PCR for the TCR CDR3 was performed with the HTBI primer set and the Qiagen OneStep RT-PCR kit. TCRdb cleaned the public reads at Q25 with fastp, built clones with MiXCR and kept in-frame beta chains. Each record represents a unique CDR3 protein, reported with the most common genes and DNA among its rows. The sample table records about 410,000 distinct CDR3 sequences; 14% to 15% of these occur just once. 13% of the sample is in the top ten clones. The material sequenced was blood. The receptor source for this set is a man between 18 and 29 years old with Graves' ophthalmopathy.

This chain joins TRBV4-1 and TRBJ2-7; D gene uncertain. Germline V CDR1 and CDR2: MGHRA, YSYEKL. V lost 1 base and J 0 bases, leaving 10 bases between the germline ends. CDR3 size: 15 residues. CDR3 nucleotide sequence: TGCGCCAGCAGCCAAGGCTTTAGCAGCTCCTACGAGCAGTACTTC. Residues: CASSQGFSSSYEQYF.

This clonotype was counted only a few times. This sequence joins TRBV14 and TRBJ1-2; the D gene is possibly TRBD1 (6 bases). Germline V CDR1 and CDR2: SGHDN, FVKESK. This CDR3 is 15 amino acids long. V lost 1 base to trimming and J lost 7 bases, with 16 bases between them. The CDR3 sequence is CASSQGSYRVRGYTF. As DNA, the CDR3 is TGTGCCAGCAGCCAAGGGAGCTACAGGGTGCGTGGCTACACCTTC.

This rearrangement joins TRBV6-1 to TRBJ2-6; D unclear. V dropped 11 bases and J dropped 4 bases, with 15 bases sitting between them. Germline V lookup: CDR1 MNHNS, CDR2 SASEGT. This CDR3 is 14 amino acids long. The CDR3 coding sequence is TGTGCCGCGCGGTCACAGTCCGGGGCCAACGTCCTGACTTTC. Protein sequence: CAARSQSGANVLTF.

The chain carries TRBV13 and TRBJ1-2; 7 nucleotides line up with TRBD1. CDR3 size: 15 residues. J was trimmed by 7 bases and V by 2 bases; bases with no gene match: 10. Germline V CDR1 and CDR2: PRHDT, FYEKMQ (reference sequence). The CDR3 loop reads CASSLIAGGLGGYTF. In DNA form, the CDR3 reads TGTGCCAGCAGCTTAATCGCAGGGGGACTCGGTGGCTACACCTTC.

The CDR3 reads CASSSHTSGAFYEQYF. CDR3 coding DNA: TGTGCCAGCAGCTCCCATACTAGCGGGGCGTTCTACGAGCAGTACTTC. The chain links TRBV6-1 to TRBJ2-7; 10 bases line up with TRBD2. Losses at the gene ends were 6 bases for V and 3 bases for J; bases not matched to a gene: 11. Germline V lookup: CDR1 MNHNS, CDR2 SASEGT. The CDR3 has 16 amino acids.

This clonotype was recorded at least ten times. The CDR3 loop is CASSYVLRGHNEQFF. The CDR3, as DNA: TGTGCCAGCAGTTACGTTCTCAGGGGCCACAATGAGCAGTTCTTC. The V and J genes are TRBV12-3 or TRBV12-4 and TRBJ2-1; possibly TRBD1 for D (6 bases). This CDR3 is built from 15 residues. Between the trimmed V and J ends, which lost 4 bases and 5 bases, there was a span of 15 bases.

This clonotype was counted at least ten times. CDR3 loop: CASRFGIGTGFQETQYF. DNA for the CDR3: TGTGCCAGCAGGTTCGGGATTGGGACAGGGTTCCAAGAGACCCAGTACTTC. The chain employs TRBV12-3 or TRBV12-4 and TRBJ2-5, with 9 bases aligning to TRBD1. V shed 6 bases, J shed 1 base, and the junction held 12 bases outside the gene matches. The CDR3 has 17 residues.

This clonotype has ten or more counts. The V and J genes are TRBV2 and TRBJ2-5; D not certain. There are 14 residues in the CDR3. The V gene's germline CDR1 is SNHLY and CDR2 FYNNEI. V was pared by 4 bases and J by 1 base, with 10 bases between. The CDR3 loop is CASSVGGFQETQYF. Here the CDR3 DNA reads TGTGCCAGCAGTGTAGGCGGATTCCAAGAGACCCAGTACTTC.

With regard to this clonotype: The junction differs from germline at one of its ends, possibly a read error. The V and J genes are TRBV5-1 and TRBJ1-4; D may be TRBD1 (5 bases). The CDR3 extends over 15 amino acids. Germline V lookup: CDR1 SGHRS, CDR2 YFSETQ. CDR3 sequence (DNA): TGTGCCAGCAGCTCCTTAGGGGCAGGAGCCGAAAAACTGTTTTTT. Translation: CASSSLGAGAEKLFF. The full variable domain, with the rest looked up from reference TRBV5-1 and TRBJ1-4, is KAGVTQTPRYLIKTRGQQVTLSCSPISGHRSVSWYQQTPGQGLQFLFEYFSETQRNKGNFPGRFSGRQFSNSRSEMNVSTLELGDSALYLCASSSLGAGAEKLFFGSGTQLSVL.

V is TRBV25-1 and J is TRBJ2-5; 11 bases are a match to TRBD1. Germline CDR1 is MGHDK and CDR2 is SYGVNS. The CDR3 extends over 15 amino acids. Trimming took 4 bases from V and 4 from J; bases not matched to a gene: 5. This CDR3 reads CASSGTGGLGETQYF. Here the CDR3 DNA reads TGTGCCAGCAGTGGGACAGGGGGCCTGGGAGAGACCCAGTACTTC.

This clonotype was seen many times. The V and J genes are TRBV27 and TRBJ1-5, with D perhaps matching TRBD1 (6 bases). V lost 5 bases and J 6 bases, leaving 11 bases between the germline ends. This CDR3 spans 13 amino acids. Per the germline V gene, CDR1 is MNHEY and CDR2 is SMNVEV (reference sequence). The CDR3, as DNA: TGTGCCAGCAGTCTCACAGGGACTCAGCCCCAGCATTTT. It is translated as CASSLTGTQPQHF.

This clonotype was seen at least ten times. J is TRBJ1-2 and V is TRBV6-1; the D is unclear. CDR3 length equals 15 residues. V was pared by 1 base and J by 5 bases, with 14 bases between. Germline V gives CDR1 MNHNS, CDR2 SASEGT. The CDR3 DNA reads as TGTGCCAGCAGTGAAGGCGGACTTATCCTTTATGGCTACACCTTC. This codes for CASSEGGLILYGYTF.

J is TRBJ1-5 and V is TRBV7-2; 10 bases are shared with TRBD1. Germline V CDR1 and CDR2: SGHTA, FQGNSA. CDR3 length: 15 amino acids. V dropped 3 bases and J dropped 9; count of bases not matched to a gene: 8. CDR3 region: CASSFGTGDLRPQHF. CDR3 bases: TGTGCCAGCAGCTTCGGGACAGGGGATCTGAGGCCCCAGCATTTT.

This clonotype was observed at least ten times. The chain joins TRBV24-1 to TRBJ2-1; D perhaps matches TRBD1 (6 bases). The germline V gene has CDR1 KGHDR and CDR2 SFDVKD. The CDR3 sequence is 13 residues long. The V end lost 9 bases, the J end lost 2 bases, and 10 bases lay between the germline ends. This CDR3 reads CATAQGTYNEQFF. The CDR3 DNA follows: TGTGCCACCGCACAGGGAACCTACAATGAGCAGTTCTTC.

Ten or more counts support this clonotype. V is TRBV6-2 or TRBV6-3 and J is TRBJ2-5, with TRBD2 identical over 11 bases. Germline V gene sequence: CDR1 MNHEY, CDR2 SVGEGT. The CDR3 length is 16 residues. The V gene end was trimmed by 6 bases and the J gene end by 1 base; junction bases not matched to a gene: 7. CDR3 in amino acids: CASSPTSGGLQETQYF. CDR3 DNA: TGTGCCAGCAGCCCTACTAGCGGGGGACTCCAAGAGACCCAGTACTTC.

This clonotype appeared many times. The genes are TRBV7-8 and TRBJ2-7; TRBD2 might be the D (5 bases). CDR3 length: 14 amino acids. V lost 2 bases and J 1 base, leaving 9 bases between the germline ends. The germline V gene encodes CDR1 SGHVS and CDR2 FQNEAQ. CDR3 DNA sequence: TGTGCCAGCAGCTTAAGCGGCAGATCCTACGAGCAGTACTTC. This codes for CASSLSGRSYEQYF.

The J gene is TRBJ1-1, the V gene TRBV18; 8 bases fit TRBD1. With 1 base clipped from V and 7 bases from J, the junction kept 11 bases outside the gene matches. The CDR3 totals 16 residues. The V gene's germline CDR1 is KGHSH and CDR2 LQKENI. For the CDR3, the DNA is TGTGCCAGCTCACCACTAGCCAGGGGGCCGGAGATTGAAGCTTTCTTT. Its translation: CASSPLARGPEIEAFF.